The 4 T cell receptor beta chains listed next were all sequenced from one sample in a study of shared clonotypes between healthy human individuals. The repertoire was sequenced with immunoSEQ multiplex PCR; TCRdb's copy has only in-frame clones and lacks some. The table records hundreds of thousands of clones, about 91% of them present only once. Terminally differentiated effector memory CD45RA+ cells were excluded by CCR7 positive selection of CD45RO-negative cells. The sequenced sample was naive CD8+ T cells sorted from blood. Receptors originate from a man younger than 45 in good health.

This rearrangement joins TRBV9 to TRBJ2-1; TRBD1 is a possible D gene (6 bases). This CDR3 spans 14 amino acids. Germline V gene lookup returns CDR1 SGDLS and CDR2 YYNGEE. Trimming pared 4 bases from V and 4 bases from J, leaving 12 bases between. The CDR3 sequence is CASSPEGGYNEQFF. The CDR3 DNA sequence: TGTGCCAGCAGCCCCGAAGGGGGATACAATGAGCAGTTCTTC.

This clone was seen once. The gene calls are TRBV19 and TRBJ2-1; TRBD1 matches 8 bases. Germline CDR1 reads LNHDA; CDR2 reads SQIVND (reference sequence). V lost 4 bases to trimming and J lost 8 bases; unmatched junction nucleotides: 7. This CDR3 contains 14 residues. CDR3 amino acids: CASSTDRVGDEQFF. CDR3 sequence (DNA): TGTGCCAGTAGTACGGACAGGGTAGGAGATGAGCAGTTCTTC. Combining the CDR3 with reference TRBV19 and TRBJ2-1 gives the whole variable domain DGGITQSPKYLFRKEGQNVTLSCEQNLNHDAMYWYRQDPGQGLRLIYYSQIVNDFQKGDIAEGYSVSREKKESFPLTVTSAQKNPTAFYLCASSTDRVGDEQFFGPGTRLTVL.

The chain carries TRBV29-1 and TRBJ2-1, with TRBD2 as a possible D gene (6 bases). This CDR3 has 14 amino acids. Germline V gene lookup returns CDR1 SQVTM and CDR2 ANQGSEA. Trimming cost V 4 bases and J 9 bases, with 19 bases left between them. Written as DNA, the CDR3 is TGCAGCGTTGTGGGCGGGACGGGCTTCGGTGAGCAGTTCTTC. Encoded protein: CSVVGGTGFGEQFF.

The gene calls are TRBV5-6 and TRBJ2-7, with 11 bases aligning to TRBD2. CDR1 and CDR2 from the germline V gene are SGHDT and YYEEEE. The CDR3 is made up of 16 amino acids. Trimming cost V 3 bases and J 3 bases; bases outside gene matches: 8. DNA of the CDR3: TGTGCCAGCAGCTCATTCACGGGACTAGCGGACTACGAGCAGTACTTC. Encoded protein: CASSSFTGLADYEQYF. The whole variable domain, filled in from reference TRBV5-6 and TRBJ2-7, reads DAGVTQSPTHLIKTRGQQVTLRCSPKSGHDTVSWYQQALGQGPQFIFQYYEEEERQRGNFPDRFSGHQFPNYSSELNVNALLLGDSALYLCASSSFTGLADYEQYFGPGTRLTVT.